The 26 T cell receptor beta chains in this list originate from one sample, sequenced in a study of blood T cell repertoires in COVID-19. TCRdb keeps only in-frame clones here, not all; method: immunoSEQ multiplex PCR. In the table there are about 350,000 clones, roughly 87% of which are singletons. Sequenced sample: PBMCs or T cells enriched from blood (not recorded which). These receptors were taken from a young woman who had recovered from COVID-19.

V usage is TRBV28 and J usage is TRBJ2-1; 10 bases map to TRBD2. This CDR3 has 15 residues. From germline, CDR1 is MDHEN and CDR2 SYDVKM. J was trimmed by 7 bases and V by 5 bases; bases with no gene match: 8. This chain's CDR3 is CASSPQRGGRNEQFF. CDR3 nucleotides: TGTGCCAGCAGTCCGCAGCGGGGGGGTAGGAATGAGCAGTTCTTC.

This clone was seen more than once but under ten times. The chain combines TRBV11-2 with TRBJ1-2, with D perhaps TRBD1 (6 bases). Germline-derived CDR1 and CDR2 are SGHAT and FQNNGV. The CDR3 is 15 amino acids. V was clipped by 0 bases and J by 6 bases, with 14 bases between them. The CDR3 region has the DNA TGTGCCAGCAGCTTAGATTCGCAGGGGAAAAATGGCTACACCTTC. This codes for CASSLDSQGKNGYTF.

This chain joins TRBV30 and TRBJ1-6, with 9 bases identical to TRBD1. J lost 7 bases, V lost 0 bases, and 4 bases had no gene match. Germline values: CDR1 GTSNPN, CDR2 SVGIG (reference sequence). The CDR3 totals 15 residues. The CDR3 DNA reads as TGTGCCTGGAGTGTCGGGACAGGGCCCAATTCACCCCTCCACTTT. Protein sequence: CAWSVGTGPNSPLHF. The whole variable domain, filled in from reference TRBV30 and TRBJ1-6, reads SQTIHQWPATLVQPVGSPLSLECTVEGTSNPNLYWYRQAAGRGLQLLFYSVGIGQISSEVPQNLSASRPQDRQFILSSKKLLLSDSGFYLCAWSVGTGPNSPLHFGNGTRLTVT.

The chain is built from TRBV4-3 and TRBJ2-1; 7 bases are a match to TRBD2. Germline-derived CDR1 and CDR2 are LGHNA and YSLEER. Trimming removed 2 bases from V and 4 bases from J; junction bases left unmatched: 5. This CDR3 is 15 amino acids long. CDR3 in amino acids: CASSQRSGAYNEQFF. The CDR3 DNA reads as TGCGCCAGCAGCCAAAGGAGCGGGGCATACAATGAGCAGTTCTTC.

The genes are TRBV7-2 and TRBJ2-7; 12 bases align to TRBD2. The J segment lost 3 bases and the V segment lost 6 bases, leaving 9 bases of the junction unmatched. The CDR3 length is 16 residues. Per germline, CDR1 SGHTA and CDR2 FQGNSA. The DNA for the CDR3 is TGTGCCAGCAGGCCCAAACTAGCGGGGGGTCTCTACGAGCAGTACTTC. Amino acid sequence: CASRPKLAGGLYEQYF.

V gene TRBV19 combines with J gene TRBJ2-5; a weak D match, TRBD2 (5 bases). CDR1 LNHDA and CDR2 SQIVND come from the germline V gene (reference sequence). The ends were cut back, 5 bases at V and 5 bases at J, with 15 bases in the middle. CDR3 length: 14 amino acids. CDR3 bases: TGTGCCAGTAGTCCCGACGGGGTGGGGGAGACCCAGTACTTC. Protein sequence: CASSPDGVGETQYF.

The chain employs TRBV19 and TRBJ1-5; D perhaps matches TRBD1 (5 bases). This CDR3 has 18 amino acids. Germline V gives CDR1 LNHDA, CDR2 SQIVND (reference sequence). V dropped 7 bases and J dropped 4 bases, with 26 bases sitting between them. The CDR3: CASTTGGRGQGFNQPQHF. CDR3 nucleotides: TGTGCCAGTACCACGGGGGGAAGGGGTCAGGGTTTTAATCAGCCCCAGCATTTT.

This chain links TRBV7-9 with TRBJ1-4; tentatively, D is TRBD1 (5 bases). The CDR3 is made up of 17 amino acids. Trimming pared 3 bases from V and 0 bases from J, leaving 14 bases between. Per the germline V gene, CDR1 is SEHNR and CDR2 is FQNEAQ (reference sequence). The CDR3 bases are TGTGCCAGCAGCTTGTGGGGTCAGGGATCAACTAATGAAAAACTGTTTTTT. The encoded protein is CASSLWGQGSTNEKLFF.

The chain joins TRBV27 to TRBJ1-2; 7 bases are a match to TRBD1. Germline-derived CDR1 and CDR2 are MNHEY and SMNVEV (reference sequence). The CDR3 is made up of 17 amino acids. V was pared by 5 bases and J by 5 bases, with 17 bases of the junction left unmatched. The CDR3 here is CASSPRGRGTPWYGYTF. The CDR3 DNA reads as TGTGCCAGCAGTCCCCGAGGCAGGGGGACACCTTGGTATGGCTACACCTTC.

Written as DNA, the CDR3 is TGTGCCAGCACCAAACAGTCTGAAAACATTCAGTACTTC. Its translation: CASTKQSENIQYF. This chain uses TRBV5-4 with TRBJ2-4; D gene unclear. The CDR3 spans 13 residues. V lost 6 bases to trimming and J lost 5 bases, with 12 bases between them. Germline CDR1 is SGHNT and CDR2 is YYREEE (reference sequence). Full variable domain (outside the CDR3, taken from reference TRBV5-4 and TRBJ2-4): ETGVTQSPTHLIKTRGQQVTLRCSSQSGHNTVSWYQQALGQGPQFIFQYYREEENGRGNFPPRFSGLQFPNYSSELNVNALELDDSALYLCASTKQSENIQYFGAGTRLSVL.

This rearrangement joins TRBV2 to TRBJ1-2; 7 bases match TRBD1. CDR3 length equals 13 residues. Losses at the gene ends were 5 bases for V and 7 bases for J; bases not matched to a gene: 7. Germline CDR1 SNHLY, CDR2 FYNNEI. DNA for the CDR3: TGTGCCAGCAGTCAAACAGGGGATGCTGGCTACACCTTC. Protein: CASSQTGDAGYTF.

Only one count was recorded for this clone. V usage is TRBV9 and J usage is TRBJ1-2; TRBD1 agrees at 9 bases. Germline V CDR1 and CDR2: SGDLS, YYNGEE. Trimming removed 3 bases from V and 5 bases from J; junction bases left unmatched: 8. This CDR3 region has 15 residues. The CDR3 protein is CASSGNRGQNYGYTF. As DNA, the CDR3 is TGTGCCAGCAGCGGAAACAGGGGGCAGAATTATGGCTACACCTTC.

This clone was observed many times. The CDR3 loop is CASSSTRQGANSPLHF. Written as DNA, the CDR3 is TGTGCCAGCAGTTCCACCCGACAGGGGGCTAATTCACCCCTCCACTTT. The V gene is TRBV2, the J gene TRBJ1-6; 10 bases are a match to TRBD1. With 5 bases clipped from V and 6 bases from J, the junction kept 7 bases outside the gene matches. Germline loops: CDR1 SNHLY, CDR2 FYNNEI. CDR3 length: 16 residues.

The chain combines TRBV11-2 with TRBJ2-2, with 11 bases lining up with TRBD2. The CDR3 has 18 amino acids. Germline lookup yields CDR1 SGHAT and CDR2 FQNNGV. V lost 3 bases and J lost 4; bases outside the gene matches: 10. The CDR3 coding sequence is TGTGCCAGCAGCTTCAGGCTTAGCGGGGGGGCAAGCACCGGGGAGCTGTTTTTT. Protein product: CASSFRLSGGASTGELFF.

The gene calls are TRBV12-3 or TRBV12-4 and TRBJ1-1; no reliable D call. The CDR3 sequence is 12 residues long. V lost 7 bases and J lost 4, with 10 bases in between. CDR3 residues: CASTPRITEAFF. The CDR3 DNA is TGTGCCAGCACCCCGAGGATCACTGAAGCTTTCTTT.

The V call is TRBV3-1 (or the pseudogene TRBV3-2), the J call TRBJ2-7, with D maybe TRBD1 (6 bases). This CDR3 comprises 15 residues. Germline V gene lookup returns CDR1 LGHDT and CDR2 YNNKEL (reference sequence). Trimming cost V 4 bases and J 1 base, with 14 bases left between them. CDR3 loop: CASSPGQSRSYEQYF. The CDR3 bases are TGTGCCAGCAGCCCTGGACAGTCCCGATCCTACGAGCAGTACTTC.

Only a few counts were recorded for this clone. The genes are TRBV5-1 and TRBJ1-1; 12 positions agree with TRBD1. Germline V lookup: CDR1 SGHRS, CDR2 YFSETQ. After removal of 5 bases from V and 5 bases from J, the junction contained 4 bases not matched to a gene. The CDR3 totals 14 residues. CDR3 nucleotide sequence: TGCGCCAGCAGGGGACAGGGGGCGGGTACTGAAGCTTTCTTT. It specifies CASRGQGAGTEAFF.

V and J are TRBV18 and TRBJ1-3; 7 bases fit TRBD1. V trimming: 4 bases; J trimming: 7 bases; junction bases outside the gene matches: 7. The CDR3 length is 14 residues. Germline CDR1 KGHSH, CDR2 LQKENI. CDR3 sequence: CASSRGRGTNTIYF. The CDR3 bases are TGTGCCAGCTCACGTGGCAGGGGGACTAACACCATATATTTT.

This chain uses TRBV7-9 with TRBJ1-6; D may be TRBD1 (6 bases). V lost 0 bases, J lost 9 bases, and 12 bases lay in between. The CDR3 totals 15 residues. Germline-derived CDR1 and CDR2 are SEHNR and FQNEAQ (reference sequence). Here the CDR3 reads CASSLAGGGRSPLHF. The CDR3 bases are TGTGCCAGCAGCTTAGCAGGGGGGGGCCGTTCACCCCTCCACTTT. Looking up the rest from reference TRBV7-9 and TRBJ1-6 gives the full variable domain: DTGVSQNPRHKITKRGQNVTFRCDPISEHNRLYWYRQTLGQGPEFLTYFQNEAQLEKSRLLSDRFSAERPKGSFSTLEIQRTEQGDSAMYLCASSLAGGGRSPLHFGNGTRLTVT.

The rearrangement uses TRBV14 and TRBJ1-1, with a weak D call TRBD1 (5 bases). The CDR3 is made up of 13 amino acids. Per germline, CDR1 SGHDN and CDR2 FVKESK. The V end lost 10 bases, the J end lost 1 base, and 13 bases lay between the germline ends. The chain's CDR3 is CATRRTQNTEAFF. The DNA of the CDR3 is TGTGCCACCAGGAGGACACAGAACACTGAAGCTTTCTTT.

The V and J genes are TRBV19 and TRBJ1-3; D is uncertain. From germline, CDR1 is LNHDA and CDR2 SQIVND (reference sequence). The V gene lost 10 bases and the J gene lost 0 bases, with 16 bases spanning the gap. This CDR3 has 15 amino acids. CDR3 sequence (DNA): TGTGCCACCCTAGGACTCATGAGCTCTGGAAACACCATATATTTT. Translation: CATLGLMSSGNTIYF.

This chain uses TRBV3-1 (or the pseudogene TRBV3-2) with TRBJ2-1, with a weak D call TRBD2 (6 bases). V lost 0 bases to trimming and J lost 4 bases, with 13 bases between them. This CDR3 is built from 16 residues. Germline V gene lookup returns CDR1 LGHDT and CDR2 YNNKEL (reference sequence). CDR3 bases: TGTGCCAGCAGCCAAGAGTCAACACGGGGGTACAATGAGCAGTTCTTC. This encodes CASSQESTRGYNEQFF.

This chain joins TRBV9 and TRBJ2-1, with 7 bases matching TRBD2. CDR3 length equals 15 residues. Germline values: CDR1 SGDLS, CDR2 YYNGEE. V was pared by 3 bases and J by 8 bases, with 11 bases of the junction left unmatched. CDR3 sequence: CASSASGVSGDEQFF. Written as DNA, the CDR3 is TGTGCCAGCAGCGCGAGCGGGGTGAGCGGGGATGAGCAGTTCTTC.

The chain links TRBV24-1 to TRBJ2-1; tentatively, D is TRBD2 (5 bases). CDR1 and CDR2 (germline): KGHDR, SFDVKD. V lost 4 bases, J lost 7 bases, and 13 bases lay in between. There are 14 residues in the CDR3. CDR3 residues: CATSDPGGPNEQFF. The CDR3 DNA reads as TGTGCCACCAGTGACCCTGGCGGGCCAAATGAGCAGTTCTTC.

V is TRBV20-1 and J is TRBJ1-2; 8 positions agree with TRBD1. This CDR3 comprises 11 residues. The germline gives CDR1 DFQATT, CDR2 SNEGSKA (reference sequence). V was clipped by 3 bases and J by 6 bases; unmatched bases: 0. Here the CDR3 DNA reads TGCAGTGCTAGGGGACAGGATGGCTACACCTTC. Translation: CSARGQDGYTF.

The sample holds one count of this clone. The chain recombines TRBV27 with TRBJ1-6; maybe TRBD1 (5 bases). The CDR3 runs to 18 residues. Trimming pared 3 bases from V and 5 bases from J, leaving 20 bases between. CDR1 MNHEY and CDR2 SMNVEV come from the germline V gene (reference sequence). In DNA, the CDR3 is TGTGCCAGCAGTTTTTGGGGGGTGGCAGGGCTAAATAATTCACCCCTCCACTTT. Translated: CASSFWGVAGLNNSPLHF.